This TCR beta chain is drawn from a study of response to subunit inactivated influenza vaccine. TCRdb ran MiXCR on the RT-PCR reads and lists one entry per CDR3 protein. Among roughly 190,000 distinct CDR3 sequences listed, approximately 14% were seen once. The CDR3 length is 15 residues. Trimming removed 7 bases from V and 0 bases from J, with 16 bases in between. Germline V lookup: CDR1 SQVTM, CDR2 ANQGSEA. The input for sequencing was CD8+ T cells sorted from PBMCs, taken 5 to 6 days after vaccination. The chain employs TRBV29-1 and TRBJ1-3; D possibly corresponds to TRBD1 (5 bases). This clonotype originated in a man in his fifties or sixties who received an inactivated influenza vaccine. As DNA, the CDR3 is TGCAGCGGTTGGGGGGACTCAAGCTCTGGAAACACCATATATTTT. Amino acid sequence: CSGWGDSSSGNTIYF.